This entry concerns a single T cell receptor (beta chain). The antigen is unknown. This sample is part of a study of vaccination effects on CD4 cells after COVID-19. Ahead of sequencing, the ViraFEST assay grew antigen-specific CD4+ T cells using viral peptide pools. Investigators separated out CD4+ T cells once approximately 10 days of culture had passed. Having tested negative for nucleocapsid antibodies, the vaccine recipients showed no prior SARS-CoV-2 infection. Only in-frame clones appear in the TCRdb table, and some are missing; sequencing was by immunoSEQ multiplex PCR. In the table there are approximately 40,000 clones, 70% of which are singletons. The specimen was CD4+ T cells from PBMCs cultured with SARS-CoV-2 spike peptides, collected before COVID-19 vaccination. This TCR was recovered from a human donor who received a COVID-19 vaccine.

The chain's CDR3 is CASSGSGDEQFF. In DNA, the CDR3 is TGTGCCAGCAGCGGCAGCGGGGATGAGCAGTTCTTC. The genes are TRBV11-2 and TRBJ2-1; 7 bases are shared with TRBD2. There are 12 residues in the CDR3. After removal of 5 bases from V and 8 bases from J, the junction contained 3 bases not matched to a gene. The V gene's germline CDR1 is SGHAT and CDR2 FQNNGV.